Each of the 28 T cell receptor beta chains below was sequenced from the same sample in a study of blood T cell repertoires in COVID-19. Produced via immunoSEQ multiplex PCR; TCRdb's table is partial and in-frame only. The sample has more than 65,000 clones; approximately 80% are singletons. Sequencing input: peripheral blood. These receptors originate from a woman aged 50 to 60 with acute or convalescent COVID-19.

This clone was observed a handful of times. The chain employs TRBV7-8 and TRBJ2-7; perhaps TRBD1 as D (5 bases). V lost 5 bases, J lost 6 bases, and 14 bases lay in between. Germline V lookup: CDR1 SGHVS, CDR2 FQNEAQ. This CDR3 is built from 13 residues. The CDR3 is CASSRGSPGEQYF. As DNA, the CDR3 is TGTGCCAGCAGCAGGGGATCTCCGGGCGAGCAGTACTTC.

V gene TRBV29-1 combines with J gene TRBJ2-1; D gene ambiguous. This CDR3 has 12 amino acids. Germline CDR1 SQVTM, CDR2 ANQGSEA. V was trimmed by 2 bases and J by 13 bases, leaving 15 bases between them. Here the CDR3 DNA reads TGCAGCGTTGAACCCGCCGCCCCGAGCCAGTTCTTC. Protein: CSVEPAAPSQFF.

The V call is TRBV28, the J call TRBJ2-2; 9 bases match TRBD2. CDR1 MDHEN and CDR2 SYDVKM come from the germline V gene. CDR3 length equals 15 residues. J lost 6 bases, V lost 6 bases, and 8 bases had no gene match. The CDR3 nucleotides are TGTGCCAGCAGCGCTAGCGGGAACCGCGCCGGGGAGCTGTTTTTT. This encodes CASSASGNRAGELFF.

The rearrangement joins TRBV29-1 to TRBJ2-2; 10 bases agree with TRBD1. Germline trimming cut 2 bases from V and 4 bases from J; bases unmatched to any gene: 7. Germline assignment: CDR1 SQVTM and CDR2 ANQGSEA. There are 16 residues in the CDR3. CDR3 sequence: CSVELPGQGGTGELFF. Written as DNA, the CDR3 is TGCAGCGTTGAATTACCCGGACAGGGGGGCACCGGGGAGCTGTTTTTT.

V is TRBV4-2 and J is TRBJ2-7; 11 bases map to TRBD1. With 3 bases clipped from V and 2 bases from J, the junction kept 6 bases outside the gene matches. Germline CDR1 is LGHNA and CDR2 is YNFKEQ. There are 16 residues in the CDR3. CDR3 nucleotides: TGTGCCAGCAGCCACGCGACGGGACAGGGGGCCTACGAGCAGTACTTC. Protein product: CASSHATGQGAYEQYF.

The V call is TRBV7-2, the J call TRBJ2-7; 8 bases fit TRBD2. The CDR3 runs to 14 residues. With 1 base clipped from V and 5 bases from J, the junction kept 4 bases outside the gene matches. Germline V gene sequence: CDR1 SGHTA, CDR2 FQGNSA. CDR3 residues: CASSLGASGHEQYF. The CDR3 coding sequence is TGTGCCAGCAGCTTAGGGGCTAGCGGGCACGAGCAGTACTTC.

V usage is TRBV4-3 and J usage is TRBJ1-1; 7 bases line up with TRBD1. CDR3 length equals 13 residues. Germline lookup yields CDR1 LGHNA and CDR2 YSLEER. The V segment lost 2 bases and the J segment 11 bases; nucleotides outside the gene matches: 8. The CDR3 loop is CASSQLTQGVAFF. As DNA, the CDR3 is TGCGCCAGCAGCCAACTGACGCAGGGGGTTGCTTTCTTT.

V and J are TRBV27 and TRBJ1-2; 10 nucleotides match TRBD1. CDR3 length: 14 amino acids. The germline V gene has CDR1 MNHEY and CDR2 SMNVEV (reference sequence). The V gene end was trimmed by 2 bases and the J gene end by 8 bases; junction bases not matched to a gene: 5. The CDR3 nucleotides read TGTGCCAGCAGTTTAGGGACAGGGGCCCGGGGCTACACCTTC. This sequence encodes CASSLGTGARGYTF.

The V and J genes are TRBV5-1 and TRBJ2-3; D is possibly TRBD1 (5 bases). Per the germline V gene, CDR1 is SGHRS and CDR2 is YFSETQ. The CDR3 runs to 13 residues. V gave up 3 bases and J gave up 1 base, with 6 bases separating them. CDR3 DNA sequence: TGCGCCAGCAGCTCACAGGGCACAGATACGCAGTATTTT. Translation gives CASSSQGTDTQYF.

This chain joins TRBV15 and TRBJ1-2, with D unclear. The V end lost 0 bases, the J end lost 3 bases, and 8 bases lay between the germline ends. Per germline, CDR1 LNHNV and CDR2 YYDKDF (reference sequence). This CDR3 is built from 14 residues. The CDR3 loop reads CATSREPRDYGYTF. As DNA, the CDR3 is TGTGCCACCAGCAGAGAGCCCCGGGACTATGGCTACACCTTC.

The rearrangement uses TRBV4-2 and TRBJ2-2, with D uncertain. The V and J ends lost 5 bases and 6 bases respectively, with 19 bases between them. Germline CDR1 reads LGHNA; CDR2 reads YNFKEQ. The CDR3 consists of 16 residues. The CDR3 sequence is CASSSTGAGASGELFF. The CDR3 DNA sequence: TGTGCCAGCAGCTCGACCGGAGCCGGAGCGTCCGGGGAGCTGTTTTTT.

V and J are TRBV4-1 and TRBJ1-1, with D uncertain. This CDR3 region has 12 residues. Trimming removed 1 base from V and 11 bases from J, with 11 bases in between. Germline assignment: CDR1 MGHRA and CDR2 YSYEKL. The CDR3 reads CASSQGADHAFF. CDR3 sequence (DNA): TGCGCCAGCAGCCAAGGAGCGGACCACGCTTTCTTT.

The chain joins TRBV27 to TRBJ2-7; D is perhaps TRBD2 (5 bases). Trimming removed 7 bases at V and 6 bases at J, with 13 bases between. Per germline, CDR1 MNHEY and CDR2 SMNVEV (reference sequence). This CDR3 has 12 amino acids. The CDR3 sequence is CASMAVRGEQYF. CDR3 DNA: TGTGCCAGCATGGCTGTCCGGGGCGAGCAGTACTTC.

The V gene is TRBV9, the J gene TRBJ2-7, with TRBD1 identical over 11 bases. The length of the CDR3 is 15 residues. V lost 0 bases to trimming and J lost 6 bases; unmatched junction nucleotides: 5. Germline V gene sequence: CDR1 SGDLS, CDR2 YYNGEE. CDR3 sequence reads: CASSVAGGQGAEQYF. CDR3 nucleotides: TGTGCCAGCAGCGTAGCTGGAGGACAGGGGGCCGAGCAGTACTTC.

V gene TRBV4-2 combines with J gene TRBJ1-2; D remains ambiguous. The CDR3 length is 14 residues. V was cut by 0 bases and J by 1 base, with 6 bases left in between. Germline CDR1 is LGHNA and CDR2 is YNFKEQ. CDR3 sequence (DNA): TGTGCCAGCAGCCAAGAGTCCGGTAACTATGGCTACACCTTC. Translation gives CASSQESGNYGYTF.

This chain's CDR3 is CASSPWGGTSSDTQYF. The DNA for the CDR3 is TGCGCCAGCAGTCCCTGGGGCGGGACTAGTAGCGATACGCAGTATTTT. V usage is TRBV5-1 and J usage is TRBJ2-3, with TRBD2 matching over 8 bases. Germline CDR1 reads SGHRS; CDR2 reads YFSETQ. V trimming: 5 bases; J trimming: 6 bases; junction bases outside the gene matches: 14. The CDR3 runs to 16 residues.

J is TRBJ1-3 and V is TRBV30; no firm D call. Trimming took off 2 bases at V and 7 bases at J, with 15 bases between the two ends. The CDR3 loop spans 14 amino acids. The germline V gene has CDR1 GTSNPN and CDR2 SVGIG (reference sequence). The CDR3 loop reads CAWSNWGAGNTIYF. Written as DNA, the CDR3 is TGTGCCTGGAGTAACTGGGGAGCAGGTAACACCATATATTTT.

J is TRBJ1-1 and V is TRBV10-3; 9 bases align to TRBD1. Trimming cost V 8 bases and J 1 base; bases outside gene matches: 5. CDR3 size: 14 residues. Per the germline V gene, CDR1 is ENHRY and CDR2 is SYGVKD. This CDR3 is CAIQLGQGNTEAFF. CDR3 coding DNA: TGTGCCATCCAGCTGGGACAGGGGAACACTGAAGCTTTCTTT.

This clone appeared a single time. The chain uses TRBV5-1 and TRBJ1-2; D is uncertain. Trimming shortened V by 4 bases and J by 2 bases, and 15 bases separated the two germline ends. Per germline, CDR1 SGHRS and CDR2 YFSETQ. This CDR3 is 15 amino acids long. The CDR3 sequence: CASSPGLSANYGYTF. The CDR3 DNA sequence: TGCGCCAGCAGCCCAGGACTGAGTGCGAACTATGGCTACACCTTC.

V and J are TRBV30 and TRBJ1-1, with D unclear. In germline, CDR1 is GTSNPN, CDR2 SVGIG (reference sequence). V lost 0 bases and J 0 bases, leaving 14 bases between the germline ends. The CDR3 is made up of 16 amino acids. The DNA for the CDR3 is TGTGCCTGGAGTGTACGAAGAGGCGGAATGAACACTGAAGCTTTCTTT. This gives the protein CAWSVRRGGMNTEAFF. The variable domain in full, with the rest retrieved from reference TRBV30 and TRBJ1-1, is SQTIHQWPATLVQPVGSPLSLECTVEGTSNPNLYWYRQAAGRGLQLLFYSVGIGQISSEVPQNLSASRPQDRQFILSSKKLLLSDSGFYLCAWSVRRGGMNTEAFFGQGTRLTVV.

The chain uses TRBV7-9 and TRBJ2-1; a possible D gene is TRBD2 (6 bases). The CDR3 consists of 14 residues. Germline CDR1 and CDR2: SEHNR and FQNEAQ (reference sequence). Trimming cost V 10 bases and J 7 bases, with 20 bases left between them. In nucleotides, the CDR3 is TGTGCCATTCACCGGGACTTAGCGACTAATGAGCAGTTCTTC. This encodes CAIHRDLATNEQFF. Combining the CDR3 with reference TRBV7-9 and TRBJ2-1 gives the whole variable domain DTGVSQNPRHKITKRGQNVTFRCDPISEHNRLYWYRQTLGQGPEFLTYFQNEAQLEKSRLLSDRFSAERPKGSFSTLEIQRTEQGDSAMYLCAIHRDLATNEQFFGPGTRLTVL.

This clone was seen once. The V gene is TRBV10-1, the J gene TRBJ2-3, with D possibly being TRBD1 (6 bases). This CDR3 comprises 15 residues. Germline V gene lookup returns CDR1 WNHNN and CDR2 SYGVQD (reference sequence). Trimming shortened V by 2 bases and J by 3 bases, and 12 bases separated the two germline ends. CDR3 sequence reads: CASSEGGRGTDTQYF. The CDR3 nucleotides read TGCGCCAGCAGTGAGGGGGGCAGGGGTACAGATACGCAGTATTTT.

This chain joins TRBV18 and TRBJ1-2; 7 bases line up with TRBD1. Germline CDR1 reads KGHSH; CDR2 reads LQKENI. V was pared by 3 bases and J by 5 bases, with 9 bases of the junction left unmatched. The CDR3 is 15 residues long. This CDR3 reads CASSPVSGTVYGYTF. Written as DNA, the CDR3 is TGTGCCAGCTCACCCGTTTCCGGGACAGTTTATGGCTACACCTTC.

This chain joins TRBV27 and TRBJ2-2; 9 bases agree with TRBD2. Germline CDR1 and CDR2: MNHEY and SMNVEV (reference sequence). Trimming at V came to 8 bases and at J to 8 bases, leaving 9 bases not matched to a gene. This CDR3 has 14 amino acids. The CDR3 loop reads CASGEGLASGELFF. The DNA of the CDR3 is TGTGCCAGCGGAGAGGGACTAGCATCAGGGGAGCTGTTTTTT.

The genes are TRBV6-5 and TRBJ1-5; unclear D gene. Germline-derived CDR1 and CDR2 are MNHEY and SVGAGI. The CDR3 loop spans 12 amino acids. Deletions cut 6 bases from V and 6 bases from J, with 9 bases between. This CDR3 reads CASRAPGQPQHF. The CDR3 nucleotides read TGTGCCAGCAGGGCCCCAGGTCAGCCCCAGCATTTT.

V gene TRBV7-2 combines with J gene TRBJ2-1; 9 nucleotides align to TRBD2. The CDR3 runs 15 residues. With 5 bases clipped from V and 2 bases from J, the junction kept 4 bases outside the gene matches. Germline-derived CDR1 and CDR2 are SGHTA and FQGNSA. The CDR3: CASSALAGTYNEQFF. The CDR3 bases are TGTGCCAGCAGCGCACTAGCGGGCACCTACAATGAGCAGTTCTTC.

This CDR3 reads CATTLGGTGNEQFF. The DNA for the CDR3 is TGTGCCACCACCCTGGGAGGGACAGGTAATGAGCAGTTCTTC. The chain couples TRBV15 to TRBJ2-1; perhaps TRBD1 as D (8 bases). Germline CDR1 reads LNHNV; CDR2 reads YYDKDF (reference sequence). V was pared by 7 bases and J by 7 bases, with 17 bases between. The CDR3 has 14 residues.

CDR3 loop: CASSLEAETEAFF. In DNA form, the CDR3 reads TGTGCCAGCAGCTTGGAGGCGGAAACTGAAGCTTTCTTT. The chain links TRBV5-5 to TRBJ1-1; no firm D call. Germline assignment: CDR1 SGHKS and CDR2 YYEKEE (reference sequence). V gave up 0 bases and J gave up 5 bases, with 8 bases separating them. The CDR3 consists of 13 residues. Full variable domain (rest looked up from reference TRBV5-5 and TRBJ1-1): DAGVTQSPTHLIKTRGQQVTLRCSPISGHKSVSWYQQVLGQGPQFIFQYYEKEERGRGNFPDRFSARQFPNYSSELNVNALLLGDSALYLCASSLEAETEAFFGQGTRLTVV.